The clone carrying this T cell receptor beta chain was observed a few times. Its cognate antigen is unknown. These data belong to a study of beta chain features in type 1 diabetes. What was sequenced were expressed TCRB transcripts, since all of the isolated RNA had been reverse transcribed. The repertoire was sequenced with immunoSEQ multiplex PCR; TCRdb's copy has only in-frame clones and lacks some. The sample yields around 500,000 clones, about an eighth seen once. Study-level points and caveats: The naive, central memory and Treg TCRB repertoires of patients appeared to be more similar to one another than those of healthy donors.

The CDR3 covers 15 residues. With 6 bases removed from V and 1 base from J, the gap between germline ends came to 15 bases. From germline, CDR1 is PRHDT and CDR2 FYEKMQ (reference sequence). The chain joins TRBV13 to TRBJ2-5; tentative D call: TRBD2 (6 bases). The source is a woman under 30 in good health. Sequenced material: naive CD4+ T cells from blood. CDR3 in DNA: TGTGCCAGCAGTCGGAGGAGGGGAACCCAAGAGACCCAGTACTTC. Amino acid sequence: CASSRRRGTQETQYF.